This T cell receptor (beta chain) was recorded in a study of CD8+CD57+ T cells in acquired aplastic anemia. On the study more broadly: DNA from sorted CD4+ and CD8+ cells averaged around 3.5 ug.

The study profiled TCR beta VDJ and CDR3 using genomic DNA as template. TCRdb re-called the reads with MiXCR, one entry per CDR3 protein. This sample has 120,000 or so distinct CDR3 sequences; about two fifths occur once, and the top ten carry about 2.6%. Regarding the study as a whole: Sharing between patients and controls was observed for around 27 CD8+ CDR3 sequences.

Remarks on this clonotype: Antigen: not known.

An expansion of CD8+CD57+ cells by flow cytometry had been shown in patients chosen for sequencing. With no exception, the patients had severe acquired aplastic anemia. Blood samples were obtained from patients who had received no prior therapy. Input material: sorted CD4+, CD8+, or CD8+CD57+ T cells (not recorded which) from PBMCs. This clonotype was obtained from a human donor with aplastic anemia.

CDR3 residues: CASSLYGSPYEQYF. DNA of the CDR3: TGTGCCAGCAGCTTATACGGGAGCCCCTACGAGCAGTACTTC. The chain recombines TRBV25-1 with TRBJ2-7, with a weak D call TRBD2 (6 bases). This CDR3 contains 14 residues. V was shortened by 6 bases and J by 2 bases, with 14 bases between the two germline ends. Germline V gives CDR1 MGHDK, CDR2 SYGVNS.